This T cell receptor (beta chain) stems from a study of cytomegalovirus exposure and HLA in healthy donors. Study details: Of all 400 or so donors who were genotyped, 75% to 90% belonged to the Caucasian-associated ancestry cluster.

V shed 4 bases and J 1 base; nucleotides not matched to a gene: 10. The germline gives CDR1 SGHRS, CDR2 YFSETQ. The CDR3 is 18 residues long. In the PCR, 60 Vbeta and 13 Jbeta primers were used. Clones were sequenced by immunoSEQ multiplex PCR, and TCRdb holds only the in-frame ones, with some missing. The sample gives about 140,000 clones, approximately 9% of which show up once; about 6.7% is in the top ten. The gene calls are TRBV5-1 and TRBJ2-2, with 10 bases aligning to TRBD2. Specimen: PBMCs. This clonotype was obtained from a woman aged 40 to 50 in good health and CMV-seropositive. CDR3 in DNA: TGCGCCAGCAGCGGGGGGCTAGCGGGGGCCCTGAACACCGGGGAGCTGTTTTTT. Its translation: CASSGGLAGALNTGELFF.